The 32 T cell receptor beta chains reported below all come from one sample, sequenced in a study of identical twins. Each CDR3 protein gets one entry after TCRdb re-called the 5' RACE reads with MiXCR. The sample includes 640,000 or so distinct CDR3 sequences, less than 7% seen only once; the top ten take 1.5% to 2%. The source material was naive T cells sorted from blood. The receptors come from a man between 18 and 35 years old in good health.

This clonotype was counted many times. V is TRBV7-3 and J is TRBJ2-1; maybe TRBD2 (6 bases). Trimming pared 9 bases from V and 7 bases from J, leaving 10 bases between. The germline V gene has CDR1 SGHTA and CDR2 FQGTGA. The CDR3 totals 11 residues. CDR3 residues: CARWGRNEQFF. The CDR3 coding sequence is TGTGCCAGATGGGGGAGGAATGAGCAGTTCTTC. Full variable domain (remainder filled in from reference TRBV7-3 and TRBJ2-1): GAGVSQTPSNKVTEKGKYVELRCDPISGHTALYWYRQSLGQGPEFLIYFQGTGAADDSGLPNDRFFAVRPEGSVSTLKIQRTERGDSAVYLCARWGRNEQFFGPGTRLTVL.

This clonotype was seen ten or more times. The chain is built from TRBV9 and TRBJ2-1; D could derive from TRBD1 or TRBD2 (6 bases each). The CDR3 is made up of 14 amino acids. V lost 0 bases, J lost 4 bases, and 8 bases lay in between. The germline gives CDR1 SGDLS, CDR2 YYNGEE. The CDR3 loop reads CASSVVGGYNEQFF. The CDR3 DNA reads TGTGCCAGCAGCGTAGTAGGGGGGTACAATGAGCAGTTCTTC.

This clonotype was counted ten times or more. The CDR3 DNA reads TGCAGTGCTAGACAGCTGGGCCCAGGTCAGCCCCAGCATTTT. Translating gives CSARQLGPGQPQHF. The chain uses TRBV20-1 and TRBJ1-5; D call uncertain. The V gene lost 2 bases and the J gene lost 6 bases, with 14 bases spanning the gap. Germline assignment: CDR1 DFQATT and CDR2 SNEGSKA (reference sequence). There are 14 residues in the CDR3.

In its sample, this clonotype was seen a few times. V gene TRBV10-1 combines with J gene TRBJ2-3, with unresolved D. V lost 6 bases and J 0 bases, leaving 13 bases between the germline ends. In germline, CDR1 is WNHNN, CDR2 SYGVQD (reference sequence). CDR3 length: 15 residues. As DNA, the CDR3 is TGCGCCAGCAGCGATAGGACCTTTAGCACAGATACGCAGTATTTT. Translation gives CASSDRTFSTDTQYF.

This clonotype was counted between two and nine times. The rearrangement joins TRBV5-1 to TRBJ1-1; 8 positions match TRBD1. CDR1 and CDR2 from the germline V gene are SGHRS and YFSETQ. Trimming removed 4 bases from V and 4 bases from J; junction bases left unmatched: 9. The CDR3 covers 15 residues. CDR3 in amino acids: CASSQRTGLGTEAFF. The CDR3 coding sequence is TGCGCCAGCAGCCAACGGACAGGGCTGGGCACTGAAGCTTTCTTT. The whole variable domain, filled in from reference TRBV5-1 and TRBJ1-1, reads KAGVTQTPRYLIKTRGQQVTLSCSPISGHRSVSWYQQTPGQGLQFLFEYFSETQRNKGNFPGRFSGRQFSNSRSEMNVSTLELGDSALYLCASSQRTGLGTEAFFGQGTRLTVV.

This clonotype has a count of ten or more. The V call is TRBV29-1, the J call TRBJ2-2, with D tentatively TRBD1 (5 bases). Looked up from germline, CDR1 is SQVTM and CDR2 is ANQGSEA. The germline V and J ends were trimmed by 7 bases and 4 bases, with 13 bases remaining between them. This CDR3 has 13 residues. In DNA, the CDR3 is TGCAGCGCCACCAGGGTAGTCACCGGGGAGCTGTTTTTT. Translation gives CSATRVVTGELFF.

This clonotype has more than one count but fewer than ten. J is TRBJ1-1 and V is TRBV27; perhaps TRBD1 as D (6 bases). Trimming took off 6 bases at V and 0 bases at J, with 11 bases between the two ends. The CDR3 loop spans 14 amino acids. Germline CDR1 MNHEY, CDR2 SMNVEV (reference sequence). The CDR3 sequence is CASRQGVMNTEAFF. In nucleotides, the CDR3 is TGTGCCAGCAGACAGGGCGTAATGAACACTGAAGCTTTCTTT.

This clonotype was observed a few times. The chain uses TRBV4-1 and TRBJ2-1; D uncertain. Trimming pared 2 bases from V and 1 base from J, leaving 12 bases between. Germline assignment: CDR1 MGHRA and CDR2 YSYEKL. The CDR3 has 16 amino acids. CDR3 sequence: CASSQNTAESYNEQFF. The CDR3 region has the DNA TGCGCCAGCAGCCAAAATACCGCAGAGTCCTACAATGAGCAGTTCTTC.

This clonotype was detected many times. The rearrangement links TRBV27 to TRBJ1-2, with no clear D. The CDR3 has 13 amino acids. The germline CDR1 and CDR2 sequences are MNHEY and SMNVEV (reference sequence). Trimming took 2 bases from V and 6 from J, leaving 10 bases between them. CDR3 in DNA: TGTGCCAGCAGTTTAACCGGGTTCGATGGCTACACCTTC. Protein: CASSLTGFDGYTF.

The rearrangement uses TRBV12-3 or TRBV12-4 and TRBJ2-1; D gene ambiguous. Trimming took off 3 bases at V and 9 bases at J, with 12 bases between the two ends. This CDR3 region has 13 residues. CDR3 sequence: CASSFMNVGEQFF. DNA for the CDR3: TGTGCCAGCAGTTTTATGAACGTGGGTGAGCAGTTCTTC.

This clonotype was observed a handful of times. This sequence joins TRBV12-3 or TRBV12-4 and TRBJ2-7, with 7 nucleotides matching TRBD2. There are 15 residues in the CDR3. Trimming removed 3 bases from V and 0 bases from J; junction bases left unmatched: 5. The CDR3 DNA is TGTGCCAGCAGTTTTTTCGCTAGCGGCTCCTACGAGCAGTACTTC. This gives the protein CASSFFASGSYEQYF.

This chain uses TRBV11-2 with TRBJ2-7, with D possibly TRBD2 on 5 matching bases. Germline V gives CDR1 SGHAT, CDR2 FQNNGV. V lost 5 bases and J 0 bases, leaving 14 bases between the germline ends. The CDR3 contains 15 residues. The CDR3 DNA follows: TGTGCCAGCAGCCTCCGACGGAGGAGCTCCTACGAGCAGTACTTC. This codes for CASSLRRRSSYEQYF.

This clonotype occurred many times. This chain uses TRBV6-5 with TRBJ2-5; D unresolved. Germline V CDR1 and CDR2: MNHEY, SVGAGI. The V gene lost 0 bases and the J gene lost 1 base, with 9 bases spanning the gap. This CDR3 is 15 amino acids long. The CDR3 bases are TGTGCCAGCAGTTACTCGAGCAGAACCCAAGAGACCCAGTACTTC. It codes for CASSYSSRTQETQYF.

This clonotype showed up many times. For the CDR3, the DNA is TGCGCCAGCAGCTTGTCTAGCGGCACCGGGGAGCTGTTTTTT. Amino acids: CASSLSSGTGELFF. V and J are TRBV5-1 and TRBJ2-2; 7 nucleotides match TRBD2. The germline CDR1 and CDR2 sequences are SGHRS and YFSETQ. The CDR3 loop spans 14 amino acids. The V segment lost 1 base and the J segment 4 bases; nucleotides outside the gene matches: 1. Based on the CDR3 plus reference TRBV5-1 and TRBJ2-2, the full variable domain is KAGVTQTPRYLIKTRGQQVTLSCSPISGHRSVSWYQQTPGQGLQFLFEYFSETQRNKGNFPGRFSGRQFSNSRSEMNVSTLELGDSALYLCASSLSSGTGELFFGEGSRLTVL.

The chain couples TRBV20-1 to TRBJ2-1; 8 bases map to TRBD2. V lost 2 bases and J lost 6; bases outside the gene matches: 3. The CDR3 consists of 13 residues. CDR1 and CDR2 (germline): DFQATT, SNEGSKA (reference sequence). The CDR3 is CSARPGRGNEQFF. CDR3 sequence (DNA): TGCAGTGCTAGACCCGGGAGGGGCAATGAGCAGTTCTTC.

This sequence joins TRBV30 and TRBJ1-1; tentatively, D is TRBD1 (6 bases). The germline V gene encodes CDR1 GTSNPN and CDR2 SVGIG (reference sequence). V lost 1 base to trimming and J lost 0 bases, with 21 bases between them. The CDR3 loop spans 18 amino acids. Here the CDR3 reads CAWSGHGQPIPMNTEAFF. The CDR3 bases are TGTGCCTGGAGTGGCCACGGACAGCCGATACCTATGAACACTGAAGCTTTCTTT.

This chain uses TRBV28 with TRBJ1-5; TRBD1 agrees at 7 bases. With V trimmed by 6 bases and J by 6 bases, 11 bases remained unmatched. Germline V gives CDR1 MDHEN, CDR2 SYDVKM. The CDR3 runs to 15 residues. The CDR3 DNA sequence: TGTGCCAGCAGCCCCCTAGGAGGGGGCGGTCAGCCCCAGCATTTT. It yields the protein CASSPLGGGGQPQHF.

This clonotype came up many times. The V gene is TRBV28, the J gene TRBJ1-6; TRBD1 agrees at 7 bases. Trimming took 5 bases from V and 5 from J; bases not matched to a gene: 9. The V gene's germline CDR1 is MDHEN and CDR2 SYDVKM. This CDR3 has 16 residues. CDR3 nucleotide sequence: TGTGCCAGCAGTCTTTACAGGGGAGGAGATAATTCACCCCTCCACTTT. Its translation: CASSLYRGGDNSPLHF.

This clonotype was seen at least ten times. The gene calls are TRBV7-9 and TRBJ1-1, with 7 nucleotides matching TRBD1. Germline V gene lookup returns CDR1 SEHNR and CDR2 FQNEAQ (reference sequence). V shed 4 bases, J shed 4 bases, and the junction held 3 bases outside the gene matches. The CDR3 runs 13 residues. CDR3 nucleotides: TGTGCCAGCAGCTCCCCAGGGGGCACTGAAGCTTTCTTT. It translates to CASSSPGGTEAFF.

The table lists this clonotype with many counts. The junction departs from germline at one end; a sequencing error may be responsible. This rearrangement joins TRBV5-1 to TRBJ2-1; D is uncertain. The germline gives CDR1 SGHRS, CDR2 YFSETQ. CDR3 length: 15 residues. CDR3 protein: CASSLASSSYNEQFF. The CDR3 nucleotides read TGTGCCAGCAGCTTGGCTAGTTCATCCTACAATGAGCAGTTCTTC.

This clonotype has ten or more counts. The chain joins TRBV12-3 or TRBV12-4 to TRBJ2-1; 11 bases fit TRBD2. CDR3 size: 13 residues. The V segment lost 2 bases and the J segment 15 bases; nucleotides outside the gene matches: 6. This CDR3 is CASSLLAGGQRFF. The DNA of the CDR3 is TGTGCCAGCAGTTTATTAGCGGGAGGGCAGCGGTTCTTC.

In this sample, this clonotype turned up many times. The CDR3 loop reads CRGDWRGEDNEQFF. CDR3 DNA: TGCAGAGGAGACTGGCGGGGAGAGGACAATGAGCAGTTCTTC. V gene TRBV20-1 combines with J gene TRBJ2-1; D is perhaps TRBD2 (6 bases). The CDR3 runs 14 residues. Germline V gives CDR1 DFQATT, CDR2 SNEGSKA (reference sequence).

There are a few counts of this clonotype. The chain joins TRBV6-4 to TRBJ2-7; 10 bases are a match to TRBD2. After removal of 6 bases from V and 6 bases from J, the junction contained 11 bases not matched to a gene. CDR3 length: 15 amino acids. CDR1 and CDR2 (germline): MRHNA, SNTAGT. The CDR3 is CASSLLAGPPSEQYF. CDR3 DNA sequence: TGTGCCAGCAGCCTACTAGCGGGACCTCCGAGCGAGCAGTACTTC.

In its sample, this clonotype was seen many times. The chain couples TRBV12-3 or TRBV12-4 to TRBJ2-2; D not resolved. This CDR3 has 15 amino acids. Trimming removed 1 base from V and 1 base from J, with 7 bases in between. CDR3 nucleotides: TGTGCCAGCAGTTTAGGGCAGTTGAACACCGGGGAGCTGTTTTTT. This translates into CASSLGQLNTGELFF.

This clonotype was seen at least ten times. The chain couples TRBV5-1 to TRBJ1-6; D possibly corresponds to TRBD1 (6 bases). V gave up 0 bases and J gave up 7 bases, with 11 bases separating them. This CDR3 is built from 15 residues. CDR1 and CDR2 from the germline V gene are SGHRS and YFSETQ. Here the CDR3 DNA reads TGCGCCAGCAGCTTGGAAGGACAGAGAAATTCACCCCTCCACTTT. It encodes CASSLEGQRNSPLHF.

The chain carries TRBV14 and TRBJ2-3; D is uncertain. V lost 1 base and J 4 bases, leaving 18 bases between the germline ends. Germline loops: CDR1 SGHDN, CDR2 FVKESK. The CDR3 spans 17 residues. The CDR3, as DNA: TGTGCCAGCAGCCAAGTCCCCCTAGTCGATCGGGCAGATACGCAGTATTTT. Protein sequence: CASSQVPLVDRADTQYF.

This clonotype was picked up many times. V and J are TRBV9 and TRBJ1-2, with D maybe TRBD1 (5 bases). The germline V gene has CDR1 SGDLS and CDR2 YYNGEE. The CDR3 contains 15 residues. V was pared by 2 bases and J by 0 bases, with 11 bases between. The CDR3 sequence is CASSVRQSSNYGYTF. The CDR3 DNA follows: TGTGCCAGCAGCGTGCGACAGAGCTCTAACTATGGCTACACCTTC.

This clonotype was counted ten times or more. The rearrangement uses TRBV29-1 and TRBJ2-1; 8 nucleotides agree with TRBD1. The CDR3 runs to 12 residues. The junction had 5 bases not matched to a gene; V was cut back by 4 bases and J by 9 bases. Germline lookup yields CDR1 SQVTM and CDR2 ANQGSEA. In DNA, the CDR3 is TGCAGCGTTGGGGGACAGGTCTTTGAGCAGTTCTTC. Amino acids: CSVGGQVFEQFF.

This clonotype occurred a few times. The chain links TRBV20-1 to TRBJ1-3, with a tentative D call TRBD1 (5 bases). The V gene lost 5 bases and the J gene lost 4 bases, with 18 bases spanning the gap. The CDR3 has 15 residues. The germline V gene encodes CDR1 DFQATT and CDR2 SNEGSKA (reference sequence). The CDR3 nucleotides read TGCAGTGCTCCAGGGATCTCAGGGTCAGGAAACACCATATATTTT. As protein: CSAPGISGSGNTIYF.

The chain carries TRBV30 and TRBJ1-1; a weak D match, TRBD1 (6 bases). V lost 3 bases and J lost 10, with 15 bases in between. This CDR3 spans 12 amino acids. CDR1 and CDR2 from the germline V gene are GTSNPN and SVGIG (reference sequence). CDR3 sequence (DNA): TGTGCCTGGAGGAGGGGTGAACAGGGAGCTTTCTTT. Its translation is CAWRRGEQGAFF.

This clonotype appeared a few times. The chain employs TRBV15 and TRBJ2-7; 9 bases are shared with TRBD2. The V and J ends lost 0 bases and 1 base, in that order; junction bases with no gene match: 1. This CDR3 has 15 residues. Germline CDR1 is LNHNV and CDR2 is YYDKDF (reference sequence). Here the CDR3 DNA reads TGTGCCACCAGCAGAGATACTAGCGGGTCCTACGAGCAGTACGTC. Translating it yields CATSRDTSGSYEQYV.

The chain recombines TRBV29-1 with TRBJ2-7, with TRBD2 matching over 9 bases. The CDR3 consists of 14 residues. Germline V gives CDR1 SQVTM, CDR2 ANQGSEA. CDR3 residues: CSVEGSGRRYEQYV. The CDR3 coding sequence is TGCAGCGTCGAAGGGAGCGGGAGGAGATACGAGCAGTACGTC.